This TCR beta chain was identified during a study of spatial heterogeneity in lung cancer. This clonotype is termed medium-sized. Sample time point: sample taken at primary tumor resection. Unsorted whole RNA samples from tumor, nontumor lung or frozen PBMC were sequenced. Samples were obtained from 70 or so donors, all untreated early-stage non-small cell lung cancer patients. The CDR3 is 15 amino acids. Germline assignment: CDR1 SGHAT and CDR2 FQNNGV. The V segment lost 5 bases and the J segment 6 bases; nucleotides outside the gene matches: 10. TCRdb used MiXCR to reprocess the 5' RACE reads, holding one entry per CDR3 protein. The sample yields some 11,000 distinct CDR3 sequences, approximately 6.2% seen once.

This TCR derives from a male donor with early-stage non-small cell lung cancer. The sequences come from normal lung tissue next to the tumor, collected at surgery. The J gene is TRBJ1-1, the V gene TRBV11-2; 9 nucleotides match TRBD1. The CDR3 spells CASSPRDREGAEAFF. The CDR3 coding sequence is TGTGCCAGCAGCCCCCGGGACAGGGAGGGCGCTGAAGCTTTCTTT.